This T cell receptor (beta chain) was found in a study of T-cell reconstitution after alpha-beta-depleted transplantation in children. Broader study findings: Recipient T cells and thymic progenitors that survived were the source of the high TCRbeta diversity seen at day 60 in some patients.

The CDR3 covers 16 residues. The germline gives CDR1 SQVTM, CDR2 ANQGSEA. Losses at the gene ends were 4 bases for V and 4 bases for J; bases not matched to a gene: 12. Unique molecular identifiers were incorporated when the TCRbeta library was constructed. TCRdb reprocessed the PCR reads via MiXCR and lists one record per CDR3 protein. In the table there are 130,000 to 150,000 distinct CDR3 sequences, 7.5% to 9% of which are singletons. This clonotype came up many times. Antigen specificity is unknown. The receptor was derived from a female patient aged 2-9 years who had a stem cell transplant for congenital amegakaryocytic thrombocytopenia, so the T cells may come from the graft donor. J is TRBJ2-3 and V is TRBV29-1, with 9 bases lining up with TRBD1. The sequenced sample was PBMCs, mostly from graft donor cells, obtained 180 days after TCRalphabeta/CD19-depleted stem cell transplant. CDR3 residues: CSVGPTGQGGADTQYF. The CDR3 DNA follows: TGCAGCGTTGGTCCCACGGGACAGGGAGGAGCAGATACGCAGTATTTT.